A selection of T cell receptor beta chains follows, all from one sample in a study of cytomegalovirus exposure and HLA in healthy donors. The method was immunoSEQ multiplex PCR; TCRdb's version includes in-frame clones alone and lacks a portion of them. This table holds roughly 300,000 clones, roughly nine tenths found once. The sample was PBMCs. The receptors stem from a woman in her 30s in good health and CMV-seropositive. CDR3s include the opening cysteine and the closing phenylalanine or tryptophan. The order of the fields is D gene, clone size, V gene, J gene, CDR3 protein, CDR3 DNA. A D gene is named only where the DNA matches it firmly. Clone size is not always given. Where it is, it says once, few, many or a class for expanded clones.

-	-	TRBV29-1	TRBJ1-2	CSARKSSYGYTF	TGCAGCGCCCGCAAGAGTTCCTATGGCTACACCTTC
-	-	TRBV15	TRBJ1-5	CATSWQMNQPQHF	TGTGCCACCAGTTGGCAGATGAATCAGCCCCAGCATTTT
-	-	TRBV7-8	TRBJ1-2	CASSKDSYGYTF	TGTGCCAGCAGCAAGGACAGCTATGGCTACACCTTC
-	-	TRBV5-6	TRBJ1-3	CASSPTDNSGNTIYF	TGTGCCAGCAGCCCTACCGACAACTCTGGAAACACCATATATTTT
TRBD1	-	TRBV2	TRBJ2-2	CASGEGQGYTGELFF	TGTGCCAGCGGTGAAGGACAGGGCTACACCGGGGAGCTGTTTTTT
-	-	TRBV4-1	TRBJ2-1	CASIQDPGSDEQFF	TGCGCCAGCATCCAAGATCCGGGGAGTGACGAGCAGTTCTTC
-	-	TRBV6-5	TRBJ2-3	CASSREGDTQYF	TGTGCCAGCAGCAGAGAGGGAGATACGCAGTATTTT
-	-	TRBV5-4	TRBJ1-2	CASSVGKILYGYTF	TGTGCCAGCAGCGTAGGGAAAATACTTTATGGCTACACCTTC
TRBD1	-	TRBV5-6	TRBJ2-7	CASSLQGAPYEQYF	TGTGCCAGCAGCTTACAGGGGGCCCCCTACGAGCAGTACTTC
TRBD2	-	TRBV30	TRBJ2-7	CAWSVSGAYEQYF	TGTGCCTGGAGTGTTAGCGGGGCCTACGAGCAGTACTTC
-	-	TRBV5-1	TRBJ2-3	CASSLGQVTYDTQYF	TGCGCCAGCAGCTTGGGTCAGGTAACGTACGATACGCAGTATTTT
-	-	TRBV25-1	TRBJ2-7	CASSPPSYEQYF	TGTGCCAGCAGTCCACCTAGCTACGAGCAGTACTTC
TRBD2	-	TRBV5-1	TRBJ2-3	CASSLGGLAQADTQYF	TGCGCCAGCAGCTTGGGGGGACTAGCGCAGGCAGATACGCAGTATTTT
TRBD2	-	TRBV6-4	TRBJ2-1	CASSTSGLWYNEQFF	TGTGCCAGCAGTACTAGCGGGTTATGGTACAATGAGCAGTTCTTC
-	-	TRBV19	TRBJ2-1	CASSIFGQSSYNEQFF	TGTGCCAGTAGTATATTTGGACAGAGCTCCTACAATGAGCAGTTCTTC
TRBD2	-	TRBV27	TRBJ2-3	CASRKTSGRAIFISDTQYF	TGTGCCAGCAGGAAGACTAGCGGGAGGGCCATTTTTATTTCAGATACGCAGTATTTT
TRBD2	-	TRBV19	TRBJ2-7	CASSIGLAAYEQYF	TGTGCCAGTAGTATTGGACTAGCGGCCTACGAGCAGTACTTC
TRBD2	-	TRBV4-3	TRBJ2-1	CASSQDEIAGGGPYNEQFF	TGCGCCAGCAGCCAAGATGAGATAGCGGGAGGTGGCCCCTACAATGAGCAGTTCTTC
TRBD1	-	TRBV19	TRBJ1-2	CASSIERQGEDYGYTF	TGTGCCAGTAGTATAGAACGGCAGGGGGAAGACTATGGCTACACCTTC
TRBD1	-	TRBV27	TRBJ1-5	CASSLYTGTGIQPQHF	TGTGCCAGCAGTCTATATACCGGGACAGGGATTCAGCCCCAGCATTTT
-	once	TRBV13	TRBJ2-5	CASSFGRGVETQYF	TGTGCCAGCAGCTTCGGCAGGGGGGTCGAGACCCAGTACTTC
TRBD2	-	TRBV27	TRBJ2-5	CATQSTPTSRVTQYF	TGTGCCACCCAATCCACCCCGACTAGCCGGGTGACCCAGTACTTC
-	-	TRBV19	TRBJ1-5	CASSIGIGYNQPQHF	TGTGCCAGTAGTATAGGCATAGGGTACAATCAGCCCCAGCATTTT
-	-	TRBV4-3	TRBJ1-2	CASSQDQGSGYTF	TGCGCCAGCAGCCAAGATCAGGGGTCGGGCTACACCTTC
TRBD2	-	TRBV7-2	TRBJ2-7	CASSAARLAGDEQYF	TGTGCCAGCAGCGCGGCCAGACTAGCGGGAGACGAGCAGTACTTC
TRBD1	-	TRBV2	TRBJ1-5	CASANTGGAGNQPQHF	TGTGCCAGCGCCAACACAGGGGGCGCGGGCAATCAGCCCCAGCATTTT
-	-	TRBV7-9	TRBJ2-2	CASSPANGNTGELFF	TGTGCCAGCAGCCCAGCGAACGGGAACACCGGGGAGCTGTTTTTT
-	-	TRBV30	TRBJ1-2	CAWRSQTALYGYTF	TGTGCCTGGAGATCCCAAACAGCACTCTATGGCTACACCTTC
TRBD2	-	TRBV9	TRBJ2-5	CASSVAGRASGRVGETQYF	TGTGCCAGCAGCGTAGCTGGCCGGGCTAGCGGGAGGGTCGGAGAGACCCAGTACTTC
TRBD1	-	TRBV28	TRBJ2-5	CASSVDRAGQETQYF	TGTGCCAGCAGTGTGGACAGGGCTGGCCAAGAGACCCAGTACTTC
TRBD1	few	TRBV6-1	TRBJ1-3	CASSDWTGIPGNTIYF	TGTGCCAGCAGTGACTGGACAGGGATCCCTGGAAACACCATATATTTT
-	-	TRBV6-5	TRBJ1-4	CASSYSGRGEKLFF	TGTGCCAGCAGTTACTCAGGCAGGGGTGAAAAACTGTTTTTT
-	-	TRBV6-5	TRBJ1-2	CASRHGQYDYGYTF	TGTGCCAGCAGGCACGGCCAATATGACTATGGCTACACCTTC
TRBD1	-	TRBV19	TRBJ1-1	CASSISGQGNTEAFF	TGTGCCAGTAGTATATCCGGACAGGGTAACACTGAAGCTTTCTTT
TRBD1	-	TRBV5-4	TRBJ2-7	CASSLGQGAVEQYF	TGTGCCAGCAGCTTGGGACAGGGGGCAGTTGAGCAGTACTTC
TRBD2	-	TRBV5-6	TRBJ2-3	CASSYRKTSGRFTDTQYF	TGTGCCAGCAGTTACCGGAAGACTAGCGGGAGGTTCACAGATACGCAGTATTTT
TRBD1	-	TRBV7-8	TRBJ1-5	CASSLAPGQGIVQPQHF	TGTGCCAGCAGCTTAGCTCCGGGACAGGGGATTGTTCAGCCCCAGCATTTT
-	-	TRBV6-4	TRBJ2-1	CASSRDTYNEQFF	TGTGCCAGCAGTCGGGACACCTACAATGAGCAGTTCTTC
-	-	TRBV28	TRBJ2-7	CASSTPTGEGQYF	TGTGCCAGCAGTACCCCGACAGGGGAGGGGCAGTACTTC
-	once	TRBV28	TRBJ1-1	CASRVLSTEAFF	TGTGCCAGCAGGGTCCTGAGCACTGAAGCTTTCTTT
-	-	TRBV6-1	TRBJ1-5	CASDRGFNQPQHF	TGTGCCAGCGACCGGGGTTTTAATCAGCCCCAGCATTTT